The entry that follows covers one T cell receptor beta chain sequence. Its antigen remains unknown. This sample is drawn from a study of cytomegalovirus exposure and HLA in healthy donors. The CDR3 length is 16 residues. Germline CDR1 SGHVS, CDR2 FNYEAQ. V lost 4 bases to trimming and J lost 7 bases; unmatched junction nucleotides: 12. Donors showed nominal health when sampled, although they likely had unrecorded immune exposures. PCR amplification relied on 60 Vbeta primers (plus 13 Jbeta primers). The method was immunoSEQ multiplex PCR; TCRdb's version includes in-frame clones alone and lacks a portion of them. The repertoire has roughly 90,000 clones, more than 70% of them found once; the top ten carry 2% to 2.5%. Study-level results: Researchers reported in a later analysis that a missense DCLRE1C variant was tied to TCR beta V- and J-gene trimming. Among the sequence variants, a highly shared cluster was likely an artifact of sequencing. Researchers reported in a later analysis that common viral pathogens appeared linked to several top clusters.

This receptor was taken from a man between 18 and 35 years old in good health and CMV-seronegative. What was sequenced was PBMCs. The chain recombines TRBV7-6 with TRBJ2-1; TRBD2 matches 8 bases. The CDR3 nucleotides are TGTGCCAGCAGCTCTGAGCTGCGGGGGGTTCAGAATGAGCAGTTCTTC. As protein: CASSSELRGVQNEQFF.